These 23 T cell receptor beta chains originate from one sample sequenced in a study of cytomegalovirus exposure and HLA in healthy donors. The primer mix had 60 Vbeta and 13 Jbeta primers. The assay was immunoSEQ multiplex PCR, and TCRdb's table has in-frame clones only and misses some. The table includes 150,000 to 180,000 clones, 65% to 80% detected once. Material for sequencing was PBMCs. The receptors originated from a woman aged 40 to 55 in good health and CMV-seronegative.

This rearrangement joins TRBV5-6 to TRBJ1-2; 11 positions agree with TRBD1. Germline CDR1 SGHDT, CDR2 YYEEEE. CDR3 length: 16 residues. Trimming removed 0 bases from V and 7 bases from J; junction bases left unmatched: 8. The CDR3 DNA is TGTGCCAGCAGCTTGGCCGGGACAGGGGGAACGGGTGGCTACACCTTC. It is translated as CASSLAGTGGTGGYTF.

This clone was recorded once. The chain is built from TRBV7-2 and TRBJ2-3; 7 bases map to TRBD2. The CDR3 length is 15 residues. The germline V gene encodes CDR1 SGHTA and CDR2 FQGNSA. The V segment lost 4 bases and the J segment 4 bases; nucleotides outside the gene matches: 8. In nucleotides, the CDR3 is TGTGCCAGCAGCTATTGGACTAGTTTCGCAGATACGCAGTATTTT. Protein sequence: CASSYWTSFADTQYF.

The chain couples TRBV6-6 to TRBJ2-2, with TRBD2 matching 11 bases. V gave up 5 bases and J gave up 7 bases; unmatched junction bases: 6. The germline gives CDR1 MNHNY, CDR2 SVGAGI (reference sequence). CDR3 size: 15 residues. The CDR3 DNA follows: TGTGCCAGCAGTACACTAGCGGGGGAGGGCGGGGAGCTGTTTTTT. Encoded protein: CASSTLAGEGGELFF.

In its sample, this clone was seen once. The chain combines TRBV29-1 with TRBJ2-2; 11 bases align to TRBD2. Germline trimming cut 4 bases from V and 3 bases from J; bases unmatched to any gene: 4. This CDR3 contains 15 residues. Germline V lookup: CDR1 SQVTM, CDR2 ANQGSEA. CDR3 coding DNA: TGCAGCGTTGTAATAGCGGGAGGGCACACCGGGGAGCTGTTTTTT. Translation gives CSVVIAGGHTGELFF.

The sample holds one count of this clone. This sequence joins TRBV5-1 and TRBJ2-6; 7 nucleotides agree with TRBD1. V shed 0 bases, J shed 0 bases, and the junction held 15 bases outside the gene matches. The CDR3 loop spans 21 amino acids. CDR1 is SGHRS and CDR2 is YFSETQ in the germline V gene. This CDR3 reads CASSLDGIGTALVSGANVLTF. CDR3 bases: TGCGCCAGCAGCTTGGATGGGATAGGGACAGCCCTGGTCTCTGGGGCCAACGTCCTGACTTTC.

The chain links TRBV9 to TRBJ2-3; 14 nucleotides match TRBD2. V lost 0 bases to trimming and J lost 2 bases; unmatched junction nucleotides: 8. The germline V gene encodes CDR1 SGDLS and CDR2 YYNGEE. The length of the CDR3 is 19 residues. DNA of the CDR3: TGTGCCAGCAGCGTAGTTGGGACTAGCGGGGGCCCGGTCACAGATACGCAGTATTTT. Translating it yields CASSVVGTSGGPVTDTQYF.

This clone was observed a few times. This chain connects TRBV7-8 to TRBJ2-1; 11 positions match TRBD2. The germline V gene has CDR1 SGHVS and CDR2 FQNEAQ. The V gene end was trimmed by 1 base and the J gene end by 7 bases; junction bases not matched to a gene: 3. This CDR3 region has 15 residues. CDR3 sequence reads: CASSLVASGRNEQFF. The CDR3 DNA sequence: TGTGCCAGCAGCTTAGTGGCTAGCGGGAGGAATGAGCAGTTCTTC.

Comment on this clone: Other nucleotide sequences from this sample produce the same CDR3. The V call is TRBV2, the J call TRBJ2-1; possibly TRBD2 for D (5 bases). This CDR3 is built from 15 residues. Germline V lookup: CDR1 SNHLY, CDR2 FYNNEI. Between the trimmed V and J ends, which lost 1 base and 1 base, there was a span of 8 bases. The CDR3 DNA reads TGTGCCAGCAGTGAAGGGCTAGCTTCCTACAATGAGCAGTTCTTC. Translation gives CASSEGLASYNEQFF.

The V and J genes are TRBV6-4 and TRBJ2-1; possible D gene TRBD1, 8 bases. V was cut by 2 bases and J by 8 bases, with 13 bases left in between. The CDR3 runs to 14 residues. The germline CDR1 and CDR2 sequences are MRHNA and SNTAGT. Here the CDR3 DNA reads TGTGCCAGCAGTGACACAGGGGGGGGCGATGAGCAGTTCTTC. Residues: CASSDTGGGDEQFF.

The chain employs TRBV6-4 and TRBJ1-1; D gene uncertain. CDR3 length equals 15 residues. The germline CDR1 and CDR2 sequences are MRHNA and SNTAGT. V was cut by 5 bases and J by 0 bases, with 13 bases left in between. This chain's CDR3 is CASSPETSMNTEAFF. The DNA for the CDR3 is TGTGCCAGCAGTCCCGAGACAAGCATGAACACTGAAGCTTTCTTT.

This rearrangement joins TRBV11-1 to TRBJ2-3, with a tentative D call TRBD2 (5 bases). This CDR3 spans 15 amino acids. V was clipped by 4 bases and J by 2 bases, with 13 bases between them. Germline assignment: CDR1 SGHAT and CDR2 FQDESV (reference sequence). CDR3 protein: CASSSPGETTDTQYF. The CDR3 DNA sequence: TGTGCCAGCAGCTCCCCCGGGGAGACCACAGATACGCAGTATTTT.

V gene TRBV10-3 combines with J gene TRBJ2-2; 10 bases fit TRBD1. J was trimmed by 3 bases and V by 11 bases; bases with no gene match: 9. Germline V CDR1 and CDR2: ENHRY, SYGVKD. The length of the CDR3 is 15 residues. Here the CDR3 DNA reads TGTGCCTCACGGGACGGGACAGGGGACACCGGGGAGCTGTTTTTT. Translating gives CASRDGTGDTGELFF.

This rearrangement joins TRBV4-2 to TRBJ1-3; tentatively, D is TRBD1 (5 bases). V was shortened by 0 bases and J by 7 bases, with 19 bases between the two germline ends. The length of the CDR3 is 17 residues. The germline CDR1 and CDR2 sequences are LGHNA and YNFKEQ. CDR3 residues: CASSQEGAGNSGNTIYF. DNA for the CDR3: TGTGCCAGCAGCCAAGAAGGCGCCGGCAACTCAGGGAACACCATATATTTT.

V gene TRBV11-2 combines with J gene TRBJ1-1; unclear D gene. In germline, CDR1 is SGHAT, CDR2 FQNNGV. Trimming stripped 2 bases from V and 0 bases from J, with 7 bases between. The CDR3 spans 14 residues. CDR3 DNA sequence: TGTGCCAGCAGCTTACTTAACATGAACACTGAAGCTTTCTTT. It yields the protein CASSLLNMNTEAFF.

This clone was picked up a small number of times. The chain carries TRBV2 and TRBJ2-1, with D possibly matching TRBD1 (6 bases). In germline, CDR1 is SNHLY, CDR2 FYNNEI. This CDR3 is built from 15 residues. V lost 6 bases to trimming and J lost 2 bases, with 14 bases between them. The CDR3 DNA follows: TGTGCCAGCAGCTTCGACAGGTCCCCCTACAATGAGCAGTTCTTC. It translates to CASSFDRSPYNEQFF. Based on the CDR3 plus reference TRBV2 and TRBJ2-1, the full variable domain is EPEVTQTPSHQVTQMGQEVILRCVPISNHLYFYWYRQILGQKVEFLVSFYNNEISEKSEIFDDQFSVERPDGSNFTLKIRSTKLEDSAMYFCASSFDRSPYNEQFFGPGTRLTVL.

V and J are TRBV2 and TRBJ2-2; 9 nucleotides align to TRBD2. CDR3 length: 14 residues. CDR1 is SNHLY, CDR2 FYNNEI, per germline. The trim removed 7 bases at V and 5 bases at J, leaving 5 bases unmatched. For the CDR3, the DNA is TGTGCCAGCATCTTAAGCGGGAGGACCGGGGAGCTGTTTTTT. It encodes CASILSGRTGELFF.

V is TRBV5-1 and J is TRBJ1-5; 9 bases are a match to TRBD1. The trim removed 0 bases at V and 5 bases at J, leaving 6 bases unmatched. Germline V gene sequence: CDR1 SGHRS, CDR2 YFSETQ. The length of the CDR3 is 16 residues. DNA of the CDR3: TGCGCCAGCAGCTTGGGGGACAGGGAAGGGGATCAGCCCCAGCATTTT. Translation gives CASSLGDREGDQPQHF. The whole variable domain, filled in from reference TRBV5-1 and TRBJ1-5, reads KAGVTQTPRYLIKTRGQQVTLSCSPISGHRSVSWYQQTPGQGLQFLFEYFSETQRNKGNFPGRFSGRQFSNSRSEMNVSTLELGDSALYLCASSLGDREGDQPQHFGDGTRLSIL.

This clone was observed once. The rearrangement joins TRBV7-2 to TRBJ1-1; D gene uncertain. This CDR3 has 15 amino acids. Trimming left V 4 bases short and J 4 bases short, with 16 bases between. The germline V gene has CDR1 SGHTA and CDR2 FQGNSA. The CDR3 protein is CASSSQPFPVTEAFF. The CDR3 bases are TGTGCCAGCAGCTCCCAACCCTTCCCAGTCACTGAAGCTTTCTTT.

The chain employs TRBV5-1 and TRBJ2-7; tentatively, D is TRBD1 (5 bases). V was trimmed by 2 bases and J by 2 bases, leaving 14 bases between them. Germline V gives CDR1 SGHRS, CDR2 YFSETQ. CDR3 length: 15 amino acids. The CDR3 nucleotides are TGCGCCAGCAGCTTTAGACAGCCCTTGCCCTACGAGCAGTACTTC. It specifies CASSFRQPLPYEQYF.

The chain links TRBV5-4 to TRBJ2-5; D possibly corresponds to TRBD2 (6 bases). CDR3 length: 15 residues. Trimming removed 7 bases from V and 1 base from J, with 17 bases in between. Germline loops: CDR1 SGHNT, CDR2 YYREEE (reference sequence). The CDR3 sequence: CASGLSGLLQETQYF. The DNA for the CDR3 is TGTGCCAGCGGCCTTTCGGGACTCCTCCAAGAGACCCAGTACTTC.

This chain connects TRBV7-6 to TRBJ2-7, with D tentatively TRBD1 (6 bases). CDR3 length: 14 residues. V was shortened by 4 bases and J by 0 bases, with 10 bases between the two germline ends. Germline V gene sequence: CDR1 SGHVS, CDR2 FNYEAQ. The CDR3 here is CASSSLTGSYEQYF. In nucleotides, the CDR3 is TGTGCCAGCAGCTCTCTGACAGGCTCCTACGAGCAGTACTTC.

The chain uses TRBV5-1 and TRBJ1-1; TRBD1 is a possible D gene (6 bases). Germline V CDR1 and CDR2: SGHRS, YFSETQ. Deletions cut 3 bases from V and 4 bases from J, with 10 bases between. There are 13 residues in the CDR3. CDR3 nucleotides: TGCGCCAGCAGCTCAATGGACAGCACTGAAGCTTTCTTT. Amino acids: CASSSMDSTEAFF.

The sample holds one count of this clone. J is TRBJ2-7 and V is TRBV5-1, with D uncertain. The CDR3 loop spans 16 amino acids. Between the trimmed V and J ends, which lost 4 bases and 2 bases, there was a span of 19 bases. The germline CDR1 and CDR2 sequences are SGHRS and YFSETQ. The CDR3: CASSPVELSGAYEQYF. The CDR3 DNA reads TGCGCCAGCAGCCCAGTAGAGTTGTCCGGAGCCTACGAGCAGTACTTC.